These T cell receptor beta chains were read from a single sample in a study of T cells after yellow fever vaccination. TCRdb reprocessed the 5' RACE reads with MiXCR, giving one entry per CDR3 protein. The profile shows roughly 240,000 distinct CDR3 sequences, more than 6.5% of them singletons. The specimen comprised CD4+ T cells sorted from PBMCs, sampled on the day of the yellow fever booster vaccination. These receptor sequences come from a man aged 25 to 45 who received the YFV17D yellow fever vaccine. Both conserved end residues are part of each CDR3. The order of the fields is J gene, clone size, D gene, V gene, CDR3 DNA, CDR3 protein. A D gene is named only where the DNA matches it firmly. Clone size is not always given. Where it is, it says once, few, many or a class for expanded clones.

TRBJ2-5	-	-	TRBV27	TGTGCCAGCAGTTCAAAATTTCGGGAGAGGAGAGAGACCCAGTACTTC	CASSSKFRERRETQYF
TRBJ1-5	few	-	TRBV19	TGTGCCAGTAGTATGGGGGTCTATAGCAATCAGCCCCAGCATTTT	CASSMGVYSNQPQHF
TRBJ2-7	-	TRBD2	TRBV20-1	TGCAGTGCTAGGTTCCTAGCGGCCTACGAGCAGTACTTC	CSARFLAAYEQYF
TRBJ2-1	many	TRBD2	TRBV29-1	TGCAGCGTTGAAACTAGCGGCCACTACAATGAGCAGTTCTTC	CSVETSGHYNEQFF
TRBJ2-1	-	-	TRBV5-1	TGCGCCAGCAGCCGTGACAGGGGAGGGTCCTACAATGAGCAGTTCTTC	CASSRDRGGSYNEQFF
TRBJ2-1	many	-	TRBV18	TGTGCCAGCCATAGGGGAAATGAGCAGTTCTTC	CASHRGNEQFF
TRBJ2-7	-	-	TRBV11-2	TGTGCCAGCAGCCGACAGACCCTCCCCTACGAGCAGTACTTC	CASSRQTLPYEQYF
TRBJ1-2	few	-	TRBV20-1	TGCAGTGCGGGAGAGACAGGTTCCAACTATGGCTACACCTTC	CSAGETGSNYGYTF
TRBJ2-3	once	-	TRBV29-1	TGCAGCGTTTCAAAAACGGGAGTGGATACGCAGTATTTT	CSVSKTGVDTQYF
TRBJ2-1	few	-	TRBV7-9	TGTGCCAGCAGCTTAGCGGTAAGCGACTACAATGAGCAGTTCTTC	CASSLAVSDYNEQFF
TRBJ2-2	few	TRBD1	TRBV18	TGTGCCACCTCACCCTGGACAGGGATGAACACCGGGGAGCTGTTTTTT	CATSPWTGMNTGELFF
TRBJ2-1	many	-	TRBV20-1	TGCAGTGCTAGAGGAGACGATGAGCAGTTCTTC	CSARGDDEQFF
TRBJ1-5	few	-	TRBV15	TGTGCCACCAGCGGAGGGCTCGGGAATCAGCCCCAGCATTTT	CATSGGLGNQPQHF
TRBJ2-7	-	-	TRBV4-3	TGCGCCAGCAGCCAAGATTACGGGACGAACAACGAGCAGTACTTC	CASSQDYGTNNEQYF
TRBJ1-1	-	-	TRBV12-3/TRBV12-4	TGTGCCAGCAAACCCTCCGTGAAGACTGAAGCTTTCTTT	CASKPSVKTEAFF
TRBJ1-6	-	-	TRBV5-1	TGCGCCAGCAGCTTGGACAGGGTCGGGAATTCACCCCTCCACTTT	CASSLDRVGNSPLHF
TRBJ2-2	few	-	TRBV10-2	TGCGCCAGCAGTGAGTCCGGGACCGGGGAGCTGTTTTTT	CASSESGTGELFF
TRBJ2-3	many	TRBD2	TRBV5-5	TGTGCCAGCAGCTTCTCCGGGACTAGCGCTGCAGATACGCAGTATTTT	CASSFSGTSAADTQYF
TRBJ2-1	-	-	TRBV29-1	TGCAGCGTTGGTTGGCAAGCAGCTGAGCAGTTCTTC	CSVGWQAAEQFF
TRBJ2-1	few	TRBD2	TRBV11-2	TGTGCCAGCAGCTTCCCCTCTAGCGGGAGGGCCCTAAGCTCCTACAATGAGCAGTTCTTC	CASSFPSSGRALSSYNEQFF
TRBJ2-1	many	TRBD2	TRBV12-3/TRBV12-4	TGTGCCAGCAGCTTTAGCGGGAGGGCCCTGGGGGAGCAGTTCTTC	CASSFSGRALGEQFF
TRBJ2-3	many	-	TRBV9	TGTGCCAGCAGCCCTGCACAGGGAGGTACGCAGTATTTT	CASSPAQGGTQYF
TRBJ2-7	many	-	TRBV20-1	TGCAGTGCTCATTTCGCCTCGGGAGCCTACGAGCAGTACTTC	CSAHFASGAYEQYF
TRBJ2-1	-	-	TRBV6-2/TRBV6-3	TGTGCCAGCAGTTACAAAGCAGGTGAGCAGTTCTTC	CASSYKAGEQFF
TRBJ2-7	many	TRBD1	TRBV15	TGTGCCACCAGCCGAGACAGGGTTGGCGAGCAGTACTTC	CATSRDRVGEQYF
TRBJ2-7	many	-	TRBV6-2/TRBV6-3	TGTGCCAGCAGCCTAACACCCCAAACCGAGCAGTACTTC	CASSLTPQTEQYF
TRBJ2-2	many	-	TRBV7-8	TGTGCCAGCGTCGGGACTTTTTTGTTGGGCGGGGAGCTGTTTTTT	CASVGTFLLGGELFF
TRBJ1-1	few	-	TRBV29-1	TGCAGCGTTCAGCGACAGTCTACTGAAGCTTTCTTT	CSVQRQSTEAFF
TRBJ2-4	few	-	TRBV4-1	TGCGCCAGCAGCCAAGAAGTAACAGGTTGGAAAGGTGTGAGGGCCAAAAACATTCAGTACTTC	CASSQEVTGWKGVRAKNIQYF
TRBJ2-1	-	TRBD1	TRBV5-6	TGTGCCAGCAGTCACTCCGGGACAGATACGATAGTGTTGCAGTTCTTC	CASSHSGTDTIVLQFF
TRBJ1-5	-	TRBD1	TRBV19	TGTGCCAGTACCATCACAAACAGGGGCGTAAGCAATCAGCCCCAGCATTTT	CASTITNRGVSNQPQHF
TRBJ2-1	many	TRBD2	TRBV2	TGTGCCAGCAGTGGTACTAGCGGGAGAGGGGGCTCCTACAATGAGCAGTTCTTC	CASSGTSGRGGSYNEQFF
TRBJ2-1	many	TRBD2	TRBV5-1	TGCGCCAGCAGCCCGGAGGGGACTAGCGGGAGTAGCACCTACAATGAGCAGTTCTTC	CASSPEGTSGSSTYNEQFF
TRBJ1-2	few	-	TRBV5-5	TGTGCCAGCAGCTTGGGAGGGACCGCTACGAAGGATGGCTACACCTTC	CASSLGGTATKDGYTF
TRBJ2-1	-	TRBD2	TRBV20-1	TGCAGTGCTAGTAAGGCCGCTAGCGGCGCCTACAATGAGCAGTTCTTC	CSASKAASGAYNEQFF
TRBJ2-7	many	TRBD2	TRBV7-2	TGTGCCAGCAGCATTAGCGGGAGAGGTTACGAGCAGTACTTC	CASSISGRGYEQYF
TRBJ2-3	few	-	TRBV5-1	TGCGCCAGCAGCTTGGGGGAGCGGAGCACAGATACGCAGTATTTT	CASSLGERSTDTQYF
TRBJ1-1	few	-	TRBV10-3	TGTGCCATCAGTGAGAGGAGCACTGAAGCTTTCTTT	CAISERSTEAFF
TRBJ2-1	-	-	TRBV6-2/TRBV6-3	TGTGCCAGCAGTTGGTCCAAAAATGAGCAGTTCTTC	CASSWSKNEQFF
TRBJ2-2	few	-	TRBV3-1	TGTGCCAGCAGCCAGGGTGCGGAGCTGTTTTTT	CASSQGAELFF
TRBJ2-2	few	-	TRBV7-3	TGTGCCAGCAGCTTAACCTTCGCCGGGGAGCTGTTTTTT	CASSLTFAGELFF